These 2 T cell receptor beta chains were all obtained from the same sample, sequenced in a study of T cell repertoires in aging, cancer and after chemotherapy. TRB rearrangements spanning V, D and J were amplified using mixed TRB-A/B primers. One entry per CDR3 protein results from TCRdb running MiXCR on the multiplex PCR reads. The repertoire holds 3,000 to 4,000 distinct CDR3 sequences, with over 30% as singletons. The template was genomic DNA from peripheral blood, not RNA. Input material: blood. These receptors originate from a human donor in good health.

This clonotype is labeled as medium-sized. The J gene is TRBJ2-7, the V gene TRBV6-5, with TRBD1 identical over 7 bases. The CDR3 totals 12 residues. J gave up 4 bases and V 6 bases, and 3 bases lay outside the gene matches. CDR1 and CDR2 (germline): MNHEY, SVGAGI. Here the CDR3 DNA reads TGTGCCAGCAGCCCAGGGGGTTACGAGCAGTACTTC. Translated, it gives CASSPGGYEQYF.

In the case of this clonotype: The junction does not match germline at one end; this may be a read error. Here the CDR3 DNA reads TGCGCCAGCAGCCCTAGGACGGACGCCGGGGAGCTGTTTTTT. This codes for CASSPRTDAGELFF. The rearrangement links TRBV5-5 to TRBJ2-2; D ambiguous. CDR1 and CDR2 (germline): SGHKS, YYEKEE (reference sequence). The CDR3 consists of 14 residues. The full variable domain, its missing parts supplied by reference TRBV5-5 and TRBJ2-2, is DAGVTQSPTHLIKTRGQQVTLRCSPISGHKSVSWYQQVLGQGPQFIFQYYEKEERGRGNFPDRFSARQFPNYSSELNVNALLLGDSALYLCASSPRTDAGELFFGEGSRLTVL.